A single sample is the source of the 27 T cell receptor beta chains below, sequenced in a study of shared T cell receptors in the human thymus. Sequencing was performed with immunoSEQ multiplex PCR; in TCRdb, only in-frame clones are kept and a portion is missing. Here the sample spans approximately 660,000 clones, around nine tenths being singletons. These data are also associated with another study on human thymus T cells.

Sequenced: thymocytes. The receptors derive from a boy under two years old with a congenital heart defect.

This chain links TRBV18 with TRBJ2-7, with 10 bases that match TRBD1. Trimming cost V 5 bases and J 5 bases; bases outside gene matches: 12. The CDR3 covers 16 residues. Germline values: CDR1 KGHSH, CDR2 LQKENI. The chain's CDR3 is CASSNLRDRGVNEQYF. As DNA, the CDR3 is TGTGCCAGCTCAAACCTCCGGGACAGGGGCGTCAACGAGCAGTACTTC.

This chain uses TRBV6-4 with TRBJ2-6; D unresolved. Trimming took off 1 base at V and 2 bases at J, with 3 bases between the two ends. CDR1 MRHNA and CDR2 SNTAGT come from the germline V gene. CDR3 length equals 14 residues. The chain's CDR3 is CASSDFTGANVLTF. For the CDR3, the DNA is TGTGCCAGCAGTGACTTTACTGGGGCCAACGTCCTGACTTTC.

The chain recombines TRBV7-2 with TRBJ2-7, with 9 bases that match TRBD2. The CDR3 is 15 amino acids. Germline assignment: CDR1 SGHTA and CDR2 FQGNSA. V shed 6 bases and J 5 bases; nucleotides not matched to a gene: 11. This CDR3 is CASRKRGGRVHEQYF. CDR3 bases: TGTGCCAGCAGGAAGAGGGGCGGGAGGGTACACGAGCAGTACTTC.

The CDR3 DNA reads as TGTGCCAGCAGCTCCTGGGCGGGACTCCCCCAAGAGACCCAGTACTTC. Protein product: CASSSWAGLPQETQYF. The chain uses TRBV7-9 and TRBJ2-5; tentative D call: TRBD2 (6 bases). This CDR3 spans 16 amino acids. The V end was cut by 4 bases, the J end by 1 base, with 16 bases between. Germline CDR1 is SEHNR and CDR2 is FQNEAQ (reference sequence).

The genes are TRBV6-1 and TRBJ1-2; D is perhaps TRBD1 (6 bases). This CDR3 contains 14 residues. Germline CDR1 and CDR2: MNHNS and SASEGT. The germline V and J ends were trimmed by 5 bases and 4 bases, with 14 bases remaining between them. This chain's CDR3 is CASSSRGQFYGYTF. The CDR3 coding sequence is TGTGCCAGCAGTTCTAGAGGACAGTTCTATGGCTACACCTTC.

The chain uses TRBV5-6 and TRBJ2-1; 8 bases are shared with TRBD2. The CDR3 spans 16 residues. V lost 0 bases, J lost 7 bases, and 9 bases stayed unmatched. Germline-derived CDR1 and CDR2 are SGHDT and YYEEEE. The CDR3 DNA follows: TGTGCCAGCAGCTTGGGCCCGGGAGGGCCTTGTAATGAGCAGTTCTTC. Translated, it gives CASSLGPGGPCNEQFF.

The chain joins TRBV11-2 to TRBJ2-2, with 8 bases fitting TRBD2. CDR1 is SGHAT and CDR2 is FQNNGV in the germline V gene. The CDR3 consists of 18 residues. After removal of 0 bases from V and 2 bases from J, the junction contained 8 bases not matched to a gene. CDR3 coding DNA: TGTGCCAGCAGCTTAGATCCCTCCAGCGGGGGAAACACCGGGGAGCTGTTTTTT. This gives the protein CASSLDPSSGGNTGELFF.

The J gene is TRBJ2-6, the V gene TRBV29-1, with D maybe TRBD2 (5 bases). V was cut by 5 bases and J by 1 base, with 18 bases left in between. Germline loops: CDR1 SQVTM, CDR2 ANQGSEA. The CDR3 is made up of 17 amino acids. Written as DNA, the CDR3 is TGCAGCGTTAGCTCCTTCGGGGATGGTTCTGGGGCCAACGTCCTGACTTTC. This codes for CSVSSFGDGSGANVLTF.

The chain joins TRBV18 to TRBJ2-2; 9 nucleotides line up with TRBD2. The CDR3 runs 19 residues. Germline V gives CDR1 KGHSH, CDR2 LQKENI. J gave up 1 base and V 1 base, and 10 bases lay outside the gene matches. The CDR3 region is CASSPRMVLAGQNTGELFF. The CDR3 DNA sequence: TGTGCCAGCTCACCACGCATGGTGCTAGCGGGGCAGAACACCGGGGAGCTGTTTTTT.

J is TRBJ2-5 and V is TRBV28, with TRBD1 matching over 10 bases. The CDR3 is 14 residues long. J gave up 4 bases and V 3 bases, and 2 bases lay outside the gene matches. Germline-derived CDR1 and CDR2 are MDHEN and SYDVKM. The CDR3 nucleotides are TGTGCCAGCAGTTTCTGGGACAGGGGAGAGACCCAGTACTTC. Translated, it gives CASSFWDRGETQYF.

This chain links TRBV5-1 with TRBJ1-1; 8 nucleotides align to TRBD1. Germline loops: CDR1 SGHRS, CDR2 YFSETQ. The V gene end was trimmed by 0 bases and the J gene end by 2 bases; junction bases not matched to a gene: 6. The CDR3 has 16 residues. Here the CDR3 reads CASSLGPGGPNTEAFF. The CDR3 DNA is TGCGCCAGCAGCTTGGGTCCAGGGGGCCCTAACACTGAAGCTTTCTTT.

This clone was detected once. The chain employs TRBV30 and TRBJ1-4; possible D gene TRBD1, 5 bases. CDR1 GTSNPN and CDR2 SVGIG come from the germline V gene (reference sequence). V lost 2 bases, J lost 4 bases, and 14 bases lay in between. The CDR3 length is 15 residues. The DNA for the CDR3 is TGTGCCTGGAGTATACCGGGCCAGGGTAATGAAAAACTGTTTTTT. This sequence encodes CAWSIPGQGNEKLFF.

As DNA, the CDR3 is TGTGCCAGCAGCTTGTGGTCGGGGGACGAGCAGTACTTC. It translates to CASSLWSGDEQYF. The chain carries TRBV5-6 and TRBJ2-7, with D perhaps matching TRBD2 (6 bases). The V gene lost 1 base and the J gene lost 5 bases, with 10 bases spanning the gap. The CDR3 is 13 amino acids. Germline V gene sequence: CDR1 SGHDT, CDR2 YYEEEE. Complete variable domain (other parts from reference TRBV5-6 and TRBJ2-7): DAGVTQSPTHLIKTRGQQVTLRCSPKSGHDTVSWYQQALGQGPQFIFQYYEEEERQRGNFPDRFSGHQFPNYSSELNVNALLLGDSALYLCASSLWSGDEQYFGPGTRLTVT.

V usage is TRBV5-1 and J usage is TRBJ2-1; weak D call: TRBD1 (5 bases). CDR1 and CDR2 (germline): SGHRS, YFSETQ. This CDR3 spans 15 amino acids. V was clipped by 2 bases and J by 2 bases, with 11 bases between them. In DNA, the CDR3 is TGCGCCAGCAGCTTCGGGTCAGGGACCTACAATGAGCAGTTCTTC. Its translation: CASSFGSGTYNEQFF.

The gene calls are TRBV5-1 and TRBJ1-1; 7 bases are a match to TRBD1. The germline gives CDR1 SGHRS, CDR2 YFSETQ. This CDR3 has 13 amino acids. V shed 5 bases, J shed 3 bases, and the junction held 4 bases outside the gene matches. The CDR3 reads CASSQQGHTEAFF. The CDR3 bases are TGCGCCAGCAGTCAACAGGGGCACACTGAAGCTTTCTTT. The variable domain in full, completed from reference TRBV5-1 and TRBJ1-1, reads KAGVTQTPRYLIKTRGQQVTLSCSPISGHRSVSWYQQTPGQGLQFLFEYFSETQRNKGNFPGRFSGRQFSNSRSEMNVSTLELGDSALYLCASSQQGHTEAFFGQGTRLTVV.

J is TRBJ2-1 and V is TRBV7-6; 7 positions match TRBD2. This CDR3 is built from 16 residues. V lost 5 bases and J lost 0; bases outside the gene matches: 7. Germline CDR1 SGHVS, CDR2 FNYEAQ. CDR3 protein: CASSVRTRHSYNEQFF. The DNA of the CDR3 is TGTGCCAGCAGCGTCCGGACTAGACACTCCTACAATGAGCAGTTCTTC.

The J gene is TRBJ2-5, the V gene TRBV29-1; TRBD2 matches at 9 bases. The CDR3 is 14 residues long. Germline lookup yields CDR1 SQVTM and CDR2 ANQGSEA. The V and J ends lost 3 bases and 5 bases, in that order; junction bases with no gene match: 7. CDR3 sequence (DNA): TGCAGCGTTGAGAGAATAGCGGGAGTGGAGACCCAGTACTTC. It is translated as CSVERIAGVETQYF.

CDR3 bases: TGCAGCGTTGACCGCCGGACTAGCGGGAGGAATAACAGAGGGGAGACCCAGTACTTC. Its protein is CSVDRRTSGRNNRGETQYF. This chain uses TRBV29-1 with TRBJ2-5; 14 bases fit TRBD2. Germline loops: CDR1 SQVTM, CDR2 ANQGSEA. With V trimmed by 3 bases and J by 5 bases, 17 bases remained unmatched. The CDR3 is made up of 19 amino acids.

On this clone itself: At one end, the junction sequence differs from germline, possibly due to a read error. The chain is built from TRBV11-3 and TRBJ2-5, with TRBD1 matching 10 bases. The germline V gene encodes CDR1 SGHNT and CDR2 YENEEA. The CDR3 runs to 16 residues. CDR3 protein: CASSFLGTGVGETRYF. CDR3 DNA: TGTGCCAGCAGCTTCTTGGGGACAGGGGTGGGGGAGACCCGGTACTTC.

This clone was picked up one time. This chain uses TRBV7-8 with TRBJ2-7; maybe TRBD1 (6 bases). Trimming shortened V by 5 bases and J by 2 bases, and 16 bases separated the two germline ends. Per the germline V gene, CDR1 is SGHVS and CDR2 is FQNEAQ. The CDR3 totals 15 residues. Here the CDR3 reads CASSHRQARAYEQYF. CDR3 DNA: TGTGCCAGCAGCCACAGACAGGCGCGGGCCTACGAGCAGTACTTC.

V and J are TRBV7-9 and TRBJ1-1, with 8 bases that match TRBD1. The V and J ends lost 4 bases and 2 bases, in that order; junction bases with no gene match: 9. This CDR3 spans 16 amino acids. The germline V gene encodes CDR1 SEHNR and CDR2 FQNEAQ (reference sequence). The CDR3 DNA reads TGTGCCAGCAGCTCCATCCTGGACAGGGTTAACACTGAAGCTTTCTTT. Protein product: CASSSILDRVNTEAFF.

The chain is built from TRBV6-1 and TRBJ2-5, with D perhaps matching TRBD1 (5 bases). The end of the DNA is better explained by TRBJ2-7, so the J call may be wrong. This CDR3 has 16 residues. Germline V gives CDR1 MNHNS, CDR2 SASEGT. In DNA, the CDR3 is TGTGCCAGCAGTGAAGAGTTTAGGCAGGGCGGTCACGAGCAGTACTTC. This translates into CASSEEFRQGGHEQYF.

The chain is built from TRBV5-1 and TRBJ2-1; 11 bases align to TRBD2. This CDR3 is 14 amino acids long. Unmatched junction bases numbered 3, after V lost 1 base and J lost 9 bases. Germline V gene data show CDR1 as SGHRS and CDR2 as YFSETQ. The CDR3 protein is CASSLSSGGSEQFF. The CDR3 DNA follows: TGCGCCAGCAGCTTGTCTAGCGGGGGGAGTGAGCAGTTCTTC.

The chain carries TRBV29-1 and TRBJ2-5; D is uncertain. Trimming cost V 5 bases and J 2 bases, with 9 bases left between them. The CDR3 runs to 12 residues. The V gene's germline CDR1 is SQVTM and CDR2 ANQGSEA. This CDR3 is CSVLTDQETQYF. CDR3 nucleotide sequence: TGCAGCGTTCTCACAGATCAAGAGACCCAGTACTTC.

The gene calls are TRBV7-9 and TRBJ2-5; possible D gene TRBD2, 6 bases. Between the trimmed V and J ends, which lost 0 bases and 7 bases, there was a span of 21 bases. This CDR3 comprises 17 residues. CDR1 SEHNR and CDR2 FQNEAQ come from the germline V gene (reference sequence). CDR3 sequence reads: CASSLAPTDKVGGTQYF. As DNA, the CDR3 is TGTGCCAGCAGCTTAGCGCCGACTGACAAGGTCGGGGGGACCCAGTACTTC.

This chain uses TRBV10-3 with TRBJ1-2; no clear D gene. CDR1 is ENHRY and CDR2 is SYGVKD in the germline V gene. Trimming pared 3 bases from V and 7 bases from J, leaving 18 bases between. The length of the CDR3 is 15 residues. The CDR3 nucleotides are TGTGCCATCAGTGATGGCGGGGATCAACTTGGTGGCTACACCTTC. Residues: CAISDGGDQLGGYTF.

The chain combines TRBV27 with TRBJ2-2; D not certain. There are 11 residues in the CDR3. Germline values: CDR1 MNHEY, CDR2 SMNVEV (reference sequence). The germline V and J ends were trimmed by 6 bases and 5 bases, with 4 bases remaining between them. CDR3 sequence reads: CASRSTGELFF. CDR3 nucleotides: TGTGCCAGCAGATCTACCGGGGAGCTGTTTTTT.